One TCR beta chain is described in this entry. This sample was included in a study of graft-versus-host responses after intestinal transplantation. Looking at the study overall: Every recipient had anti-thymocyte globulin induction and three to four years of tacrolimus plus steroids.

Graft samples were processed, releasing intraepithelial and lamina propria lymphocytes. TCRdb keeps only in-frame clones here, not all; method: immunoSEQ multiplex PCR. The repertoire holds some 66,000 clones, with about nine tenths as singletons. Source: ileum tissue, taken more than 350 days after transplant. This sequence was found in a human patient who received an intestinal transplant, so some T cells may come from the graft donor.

CDR3 loop: CASSVRQRELNEQFF. In DNA, the CDR3 is TGTGCCAGCAGCGTAAGGCAGCGGGAGTTGAATGAGCAGTTCTTC. V and J are TRBV9 and TRBJ2-1; 8 bases line up with TRBD2. This CDR3 is 15 amino acids long. From germline, CDR1 is SGDLS and CDR2 YYNGEE. V was clipped by 1 base and J by 7 bases; unmatched bases: 7.